Below are 19 T cell receptor beta chains sequenced from a single sample in a study of CDR3 diversity in severe acne. TCRdb re-called the PCR reads through MiXCR, storing one row per CDR3 protein. The sample consists of about 90,000 distinct CDR3 sequences, 45% to 50% of them appearing once. Input material: blood. The receptors come from a male donor in good health, serving as a control.

This clonotype came up a few times. This chain joins TRBV24-1 and TRBJ2-6; D may be TRBD1 (5 bases). CDR1 and CDR2 (germline): KGHDR, SFDVKD. Trimming took 6 bases from V and 4 from J, leaving 15 bases between them. The CDR3 totals 16 residues. CDR3 loop: CATSPDTPSGANVLTF. CDR3 nucleotides: TGTGCCACCAGTCCGGACACTCCTTCCGGGGCCAACGTCCTGACTTTC.

This clonotype occurred many times. The rearrangement links TRBV27 to TRBJ2-7; D could derive from TRBD1 or TRBD2 (5 bases each). Germline-derived CDR1 and CDR2 are MNHEY and SMNVEV (reference sequence). The V gene lost 3 bases and the J gene lost 4 bases, with 13 bases spanning the gap. The CDR3 is 14 residues long. The CDR3 nucleotides are TGTGCCAGCAGTTTCCGGGACCGGGAATACGAGCAGTACTTC. Amino acid sequence: CASSFRDREYEQYF.

The chain has TRBV5-6 and TRBJ1-3; D call uncertain. Trimming stripped 1 base from V and 8 bases from J, with 25 bases between. Germline V gene data show CDR1 as SGHDT and CDR2 as YYEEEE. This CDR3 has 18 residues. DNA of the CDR3: TGTGCCAGCAGCTTGTTTGAAGGGCGCACTAACTATGGCTACACCATATATTTT. Residues: CASSLFEGRTNYGYTIYF.

V usage is TRBV3-1 and J usage is TRBJ2-7; D is tentatively TRBD1 or TRBD2 (5 bases each). The V and J ends lost 5 bases and 6 bases respectively, with 17 bases between them. Germline V gene sequence: CDR1 LGHDT, CDR2 YNNKEL (reference sequence). This CDR3 region has 14 residues. In nucleotides, the CDR3 is TGTGCCAGCAGCTCGAGGGGAGAGCCGAGCGAGCAGTACTTC. Translation gives CASSSRGEPSEQYF.

As concerns this clonotype: A read error may explain this, as a much larger clone is one base away. CDR3 amino acids: CASRVLQETQYF. Written as DNA, the CDR3 is TGTGCCAGCAGAGTATTACAAGAGACCCAGTACTTC. The chain is built from TRBV6-1 and TRBJ2-5; no definite D call. The CDR3 contains 12 residues. Trimming took off 6 bases at V and 2 bases at J, with 7 bases between the two ends. Germline CDR1 MNHNS, CDR2 SASEGT.

This chain links TRBV25-1 with TRBJ1-5; TRBD1 agrees at 8 bases. Germline V lookup: CDR1 MGHDK, CDR2 SYGVNS. This CDR3 contains 17 residues. V dropped 3 bases and J dropped 7; count of bases not matched to a gene: 14. The CDR3 sequence: CASSEVPGGQWEQPQHF. CDR3 bases: TGTGCCAGCAGTGAGGTCCCAGGGGGCCAATGGGAACAGCCCCAGCATTTT.

The chain carries TRBV29-1 and TRBJ1-2; no clear D. CDR1 is SQVTM and CDR2 is ANQGSEA in the germline V gene. V was shortened by 4 bases and J by 8 bases, with 23 bases between the two germline ends. The CDR3 is 15 amino acids. The chain's CDR3 is CSVVGGQPGSRGYTF. Here the CDR3 DNA reads TGCAGCGTTGTAGGCGGGCAGCCGGGTAGCCGAGGCTACACCTTC.

This chain connects TRBV24-1 to TRBJ2-2; no definite D call. The CDR3 has 14 residues. The V end was cut by 5 bases, the J end by 2 bases, with 8 bases between. Germline CDR1 reads KGHDR; CDR2 reads SFDVKD. The CDR3 nucleotides read TGTGCCACCAGTGTCGCACCCAACACCGGGGAGCTGTTTTTT. It is translated as CATSVAPNTGELFF.

This rearrangement joins TRBV4-1 to TRBJ2-5; 8 nucleotides match TRBD2. The J segment lost 14 bases and the V segment lost 1 base, leaving 9 bases of the junction unmatched. This CDR3 comprises 13 residues. CDR1 and CDR2 (germline): MGHRA, YSYEKL. CDR3 sequence reads: CASSQVPTSVPYF. For the CDR3, the DNA is TGCGCCAGCAGCCAAGTCCCGACTAGCGTGCCTTACTTC.

This chain connects TRBV5-5 to TRBJ2-1; TRBD1 matches 8 bases. After removal of 4 bases from V and 7 bases from J, the junction contained 10 bases not matched to a gene. Germline loops: CDR1 SGHKS, CDR2 YYEKEE (reference sequence). This CDR3 spans 15 amino acids. As DNA, the CDR3 is TGTGCCAGCAGCCTTACCGGGACAGGTATTAATGAGCAGTTCTTC. Protein sequence: CASSLTGTGINEQFF.

By sample share, this clonotype is medium-sized. The V call is TRBV7-3, the J call TRBJ1-5; the D gene is possibly TRBD1 (5 bases). V was shortened by 4 bases and J by 6 bases, with 13 bases between the two germline ends. The germline CDR1 and CDR2 sequences are SGHTA and FQGTGA. The CDR3 has 14 amino acids. The CDR3 is CASSSHPDSQPQHF. The DNA for the CDR3 is TGTGCCAGCAGCTCACACCCCGACAGTCAGCCCCAGCATTTT.

The genes are TRBV19 and TRBJ1-1, with a tentative D call TRBD1 (6 bases). Trimming removed 2 bases from V and 5 bases from J, with 12 bases in between. Per the germline V gene, CDR1 is LNHDA and CDR2 is SQIVND (reference sequence). The CDR3 length is 14 residues. The CDR3 region has the DNA TGTGCCAGTAGTATACCGGGGGCGGGGACTGAAGCTTTCTTT. This translates into CASSIPGAGTEAFF. The full variable domain, completed using reference TRBV19 and TRBJ1-1, is DGGITQSPKYLFRKEGQNVTLSCEQNLNHDAMYWYRQDPGQGLRLIYYSQIVNDFQKGDIAEGYSVSREKKESFPLTVTSAQKNPTAFYLCASSIPGAGTEAFFGQGTRLTVV.

In its sample, this clonotype was seen once. V is TRBV4-1 and J is TRBJ1-1, with TRBD1 identical over 10 bases. Trimming cost V 3 bases and J 4 bases; bases outside gene matches: 8. CDR3 length: 16 residues. Germline V gene sequence: CDR1 MGHRA, CDR2 YSYEKL. CDR3 amino acids: CASSHPGTGASTEAFF. The CDR3 DNA reads as TGCGCCAGCAGCCACCCCGGGACAGGGGCGAGCACTGAAGCTTTCTTT.

The V call is TRBV2, the J call TRBJ1-5; 8 nucleotides line up with TRBD1. Losses at the gene ends were 5 bases for V and 4 bases for J; bases not matched to a gene: 4. Germline V CDR1 and CDR2: SNHLY, FYNNEI. The CDR3 runs 14 residues. CDR3 in amino acids: CASSNRQGNQPQHF. The CDR3 DNA is TGTGCCAGCAGTAATAGACAGGGGAATCAGCCCCAGCATTTT. The full variable domain, with the rest looked up from reference TRBV2 and TRBJ1-5, is EPEVTQTPSHQVTQMGQEVILRCVPISNHLYFYWYRQILGQKVEFLVSFYNNEISEKSEIFDDQFSVERPDGSNFTLKIRSTKLEDSAMYFCASSNRQGNQPQHFGDGTRLSIL.

The genes are TRBV7-9 and TRBJ1-1; D is unclear. V dropped 5 bases and J dropped 5 bases, with 12 bases sitting between them. Looked up from germline, CDR1 is SEHNR and CDR2 is FQNEAQ (reference sequence). The CDR3 consists of 13 residues. The CDR3 sequence is CASSALGGTEAFF. DNA of the CDR3: TGTGCCAGCAGCGCCTTAGGTGGAACTGAAGCTTTCTTT.

This rearrangement joins TRBV12-3 or TRBV12-4 to TRBJ2-2; either TRBD1 or TRBD2 may supply D (6 bases each). CDR3 length: 14 residues. With 6 bases removed from V and 7 bases from J, the gap between germline ends came to 15 bases. CDR3 DNA: TGTGCCAGCAGCCGTGGAGGGGGGTTCGGGGAGCTGTTTTTT. Its protein product is CASSRGGGFGELFF.

In this sample, this clonotype turned up a few times. This chain uses TRBV30 with TRBJ2-7; the match to TRBD1 covers 7 bases. The CDR3 has 13 amino acids. CDR1 and CDR2 (germline): GTSNPN, SVGIG (reference sequence). The ends lost 1 base at V and 2 bases at J; junction bases unmatched: 2. This CDR3 reads CAWSGTGTYEQYF. DNA of the CDR3: TGTGCCTGGAGTGGGACAGGAACCTACGAGCAGTACTTC.

The rearrangement links TRBV6-1 to TRBJ1-2, with D maybe TRBD1 (6 bases). This CDR3 spans 13 amino acids. Germline-derived CDR1 and CDR2 are MNHNS and SASEGT. V was pared by 6 bases and J by 4 bases, with 12 bases between. CDR3 sequence reads: CASRPGQSYGYTF. The CDR3 DNA sequence: TGTGCCAGCAGACCTGGACAGTCCTATGGCTACACCTTC.

This clonotype was detected ten times or more. This rearrangement joins TRBV7-6 to TRBJ2-5; D might be TRBD1 or TRBD2, each matching 6 bases. CDR3 length: 16 amino acids. Trimming shortened V by 0 bases and J by 4 bases, and 15 bases separated the two germline ends. Germline CDR1 reads SGHVS; CDR2 reads FNYEAQ. CDR3 coding DNA: TGTGCCAGCAGCTTAGCGAGGGGGGCAGGGGTAGAGACCCAGTACTTC. Translating it yields CASSLARGAGVETQYF.